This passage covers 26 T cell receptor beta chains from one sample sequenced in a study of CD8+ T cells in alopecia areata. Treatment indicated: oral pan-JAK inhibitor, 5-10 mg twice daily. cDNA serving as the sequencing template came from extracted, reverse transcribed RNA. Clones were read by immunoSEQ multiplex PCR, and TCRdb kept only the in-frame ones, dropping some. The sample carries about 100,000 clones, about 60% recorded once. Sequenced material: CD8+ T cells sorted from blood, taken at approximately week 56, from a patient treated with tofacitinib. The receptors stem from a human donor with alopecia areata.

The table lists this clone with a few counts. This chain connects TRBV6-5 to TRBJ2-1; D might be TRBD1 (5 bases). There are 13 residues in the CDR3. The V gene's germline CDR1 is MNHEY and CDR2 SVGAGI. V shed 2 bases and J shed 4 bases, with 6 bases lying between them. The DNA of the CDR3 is TGTGCCAGCAGTTACGGGGCTTACAATGAGCAGTTCTTC. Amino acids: CASSYGAYNEQFF.

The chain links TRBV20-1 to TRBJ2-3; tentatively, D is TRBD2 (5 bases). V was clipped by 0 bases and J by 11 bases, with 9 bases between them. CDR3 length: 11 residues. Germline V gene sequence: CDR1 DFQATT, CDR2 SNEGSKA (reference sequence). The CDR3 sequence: CSARDHGLQYF. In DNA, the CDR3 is TGCAGTGCTAGAGACCACGGACTGCAGTATTTT.

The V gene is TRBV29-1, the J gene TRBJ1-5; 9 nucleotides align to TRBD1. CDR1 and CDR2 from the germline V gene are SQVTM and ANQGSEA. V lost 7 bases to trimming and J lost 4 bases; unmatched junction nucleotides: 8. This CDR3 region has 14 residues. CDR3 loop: CSAGTGTGNQPQHF. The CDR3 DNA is TGCAGCGCTGGAACCGGGACAGGGAATCAGCCCCAGCATTTT.

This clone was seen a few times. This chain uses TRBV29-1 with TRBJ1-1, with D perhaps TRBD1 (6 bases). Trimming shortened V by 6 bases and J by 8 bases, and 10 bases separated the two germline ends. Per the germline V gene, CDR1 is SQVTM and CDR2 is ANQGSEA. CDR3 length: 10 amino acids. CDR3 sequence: CSVVGQEAFF. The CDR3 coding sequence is TGCAGCGTCGTCGGACAGGAAGCTTTCTTT.

CDR3: CASSVEGGGTDIQYF. Written as DNA, the CDR3 is TGTGCCAGCAGCGTAGAAGGTGGAGGGACCGATATTCAGTACTTC. The chain links TRBV9 to TRBJ2-4; TRBD2 is a possible D gene (6 bases). Trimming pared 0 bases from V and 10 bases from J, leaving 17 bases between. Germline CDR1 reads SGDLS; CDR2 reads YYNGEE. The CDR3 has 15 residues.

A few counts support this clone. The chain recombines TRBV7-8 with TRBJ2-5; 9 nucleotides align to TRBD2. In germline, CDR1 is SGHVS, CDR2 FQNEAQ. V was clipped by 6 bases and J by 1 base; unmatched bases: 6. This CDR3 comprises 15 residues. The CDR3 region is CASRPTSGAQETQYF. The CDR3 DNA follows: TGTGCCAGCAGACCGACTAGCGGCGCCCAAGAGACCCAGTACTTC. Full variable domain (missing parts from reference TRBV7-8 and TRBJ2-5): GAGVSQSPRYKVAKRGQDVALRCDPISGHVSLFWYQQALGQGPEFLTYFQNEAQLDKSGLPSDRFFAERPEGSVSTLKIQRTQQEDSAVYLCASRPTSGAQETQYFGPGTRLLVL.

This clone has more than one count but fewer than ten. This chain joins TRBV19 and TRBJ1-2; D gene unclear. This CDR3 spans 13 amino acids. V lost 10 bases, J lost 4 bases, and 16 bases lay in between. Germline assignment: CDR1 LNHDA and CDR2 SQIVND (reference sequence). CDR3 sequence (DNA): TGTGCCACCCTAGGCGGCGGCCTCTATGGCTACACCTTC. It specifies CATLGGGLYGYTF.

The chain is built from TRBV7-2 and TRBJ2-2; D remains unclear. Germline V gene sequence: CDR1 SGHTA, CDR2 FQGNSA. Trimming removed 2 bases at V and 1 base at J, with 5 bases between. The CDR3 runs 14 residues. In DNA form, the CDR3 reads TGTGCCAGCAGCTTATGGGGGAACACCGGGGAGCTGTTTTTT. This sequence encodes CASSLWGNTGELFF.

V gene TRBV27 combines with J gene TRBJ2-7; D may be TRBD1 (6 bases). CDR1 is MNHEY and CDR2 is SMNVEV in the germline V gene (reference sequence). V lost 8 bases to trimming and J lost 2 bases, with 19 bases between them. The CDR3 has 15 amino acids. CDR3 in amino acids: CASDPDRMRTYEQYF. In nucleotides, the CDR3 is TGTGCCAGCGATCCCGACAGGATGCGTACCTACGAGCAGTACTTC.

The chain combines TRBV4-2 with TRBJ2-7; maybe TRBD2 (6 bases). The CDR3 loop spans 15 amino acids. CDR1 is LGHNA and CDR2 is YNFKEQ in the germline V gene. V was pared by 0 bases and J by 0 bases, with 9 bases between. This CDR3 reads CASSQDSGTSYEQYF. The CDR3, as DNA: TGTGCCAGCAGCCAAGATAGCGGAACCTCCTACGAGCAGTACTTC.

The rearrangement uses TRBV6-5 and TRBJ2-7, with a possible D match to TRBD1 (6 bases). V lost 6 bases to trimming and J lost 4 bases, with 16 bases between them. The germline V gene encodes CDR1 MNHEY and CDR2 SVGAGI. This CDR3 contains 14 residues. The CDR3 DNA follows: TGTGCCAGCAGCCCGCTGGGACACGCGTACGAGCAGTACTTC. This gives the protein CASSPLGHAYEQYF.

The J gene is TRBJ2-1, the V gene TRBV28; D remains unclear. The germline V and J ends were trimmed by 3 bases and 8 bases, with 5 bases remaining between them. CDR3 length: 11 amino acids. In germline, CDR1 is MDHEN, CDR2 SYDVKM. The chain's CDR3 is CASSLSDEQFF. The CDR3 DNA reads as TGTGCCAGCAGTTTGTCAGATGAGCAGTTCTTC.

The DNA of the CDR3 is TGTGCCAGCAGCTTGGCCTGGACTAGCGGGGGGAGCACAGATACGCAGTATTTT. It yields the protein CASSLAWTSGGSTDTQYF. The rearrangement uses TRBV5-6 and TRBJ2-3; TRBD2 agrees at 14 bases. Trimming cost V 0 bases and J 0 bases; bases outside gene matches: 3. The CDR3 extends over 18 amino acids. Looked up from germline, CDR1 is SGHDT and CDR2 is YYEEEE.

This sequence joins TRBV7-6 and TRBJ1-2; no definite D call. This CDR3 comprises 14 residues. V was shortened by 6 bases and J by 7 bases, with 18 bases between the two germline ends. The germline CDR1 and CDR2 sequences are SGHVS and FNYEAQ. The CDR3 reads CASSSFQTDLGYTF. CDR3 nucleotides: TGTGCCAGCAGTTCATTCCAAACAGATCTTGGCTACACCTTC. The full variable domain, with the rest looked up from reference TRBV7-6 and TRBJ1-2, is GAGVSQSPRYKVTKRGQDVALRCDPISGHVSLYWYRQALGQGPEFLTYFNYEAQQDKSGLPNDRFSAERPEGSISTLTIQRTEQRDSAMYRCASSSFQTDLGYTFGSGTRLTVV.

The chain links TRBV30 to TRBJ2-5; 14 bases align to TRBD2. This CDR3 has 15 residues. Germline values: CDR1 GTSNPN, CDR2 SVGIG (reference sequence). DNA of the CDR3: TGTGCTGCTGGACTAGCGGGGGGCGGGGAAGAGACCCAGTACTTC. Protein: CAAGLAGGGEETQYF.

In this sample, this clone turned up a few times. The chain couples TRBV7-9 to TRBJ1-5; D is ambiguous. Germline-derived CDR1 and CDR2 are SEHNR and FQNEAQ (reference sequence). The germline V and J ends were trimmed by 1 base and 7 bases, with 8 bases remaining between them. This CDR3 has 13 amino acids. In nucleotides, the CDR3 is TGTGCCAGCAGCTTAGAAAAGGGACAGCCCCAGCATTTT. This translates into CASSLEKGQPQHF. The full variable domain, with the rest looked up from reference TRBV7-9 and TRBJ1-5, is DTGVSQNPRHKITKRGQNVTFRCDPISEHNRLYWYRQTLGQGPEFLTYFQNEAQLEKSRLLSDRFSAERPKGSFSTLEIQRTEQGDSAMYLCASSLEKGQPQHFGDGTRLSIL.

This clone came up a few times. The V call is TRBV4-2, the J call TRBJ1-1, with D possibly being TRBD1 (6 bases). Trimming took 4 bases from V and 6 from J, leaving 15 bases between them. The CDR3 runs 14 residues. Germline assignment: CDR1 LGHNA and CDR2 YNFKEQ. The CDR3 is CASSPLNRVSEAFF. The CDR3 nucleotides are TGTGCCAGCAGCCCCCTAAACAGGGTTTCTGAAGCTTTCTTT.

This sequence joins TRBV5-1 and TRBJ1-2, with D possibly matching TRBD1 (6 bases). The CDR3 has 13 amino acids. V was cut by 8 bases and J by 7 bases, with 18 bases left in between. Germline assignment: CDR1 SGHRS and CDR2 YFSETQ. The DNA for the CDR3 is TGCGCCAGAAAACCCCAGGGGCCCCCTGGCTACACCTTC. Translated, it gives CARKPQGPPGYTF.

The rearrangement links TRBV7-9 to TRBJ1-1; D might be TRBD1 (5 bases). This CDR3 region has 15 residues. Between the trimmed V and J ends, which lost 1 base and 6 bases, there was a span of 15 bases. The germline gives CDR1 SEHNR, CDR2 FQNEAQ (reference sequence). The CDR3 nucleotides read TGTGCCAGCAGCTTAGAATCGTGGGGGGTGGCTGAAGCTTTCTTT. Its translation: CASSLESWGVAEAFF.

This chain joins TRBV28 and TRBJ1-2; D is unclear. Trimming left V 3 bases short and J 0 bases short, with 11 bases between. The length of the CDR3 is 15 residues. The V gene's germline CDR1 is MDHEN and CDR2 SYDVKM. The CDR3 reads CASSFSRKANYGYTF. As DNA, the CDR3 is TGTGCCAGCAGTTTTTCACGAAAAGCTAACTATGGCTACACCTTC.

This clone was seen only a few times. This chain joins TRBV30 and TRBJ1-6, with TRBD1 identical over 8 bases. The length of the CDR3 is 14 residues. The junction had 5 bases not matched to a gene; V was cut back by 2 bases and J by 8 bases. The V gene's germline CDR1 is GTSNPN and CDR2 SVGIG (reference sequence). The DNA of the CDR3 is TGTGCCTGGAGTCCCGGACAGGGATATTCACCCCTCCACTTT. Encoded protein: CAWSPGQGYSPLHF. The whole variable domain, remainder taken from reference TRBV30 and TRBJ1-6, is SQTIHQWPATLVQPVGSPLSLECTVEGTSNPNLYWYRQAAGRGLQLLFYSVGIGQISSEVPQNLSASRPQDRQFILSSKKLLLSDSGFYLCAWSPGQGYSPLHFGNGTRLTVT.

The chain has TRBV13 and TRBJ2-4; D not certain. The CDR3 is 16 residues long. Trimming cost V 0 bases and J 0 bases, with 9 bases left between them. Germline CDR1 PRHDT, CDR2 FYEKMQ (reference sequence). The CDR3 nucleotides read TGTGCCAGCAGCTTAGGGGCAGCTCTAGCCAAAAACATTCAGTACTTC. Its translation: CASSLGAALAKNIQYF.

CDR3 sequence (DNA): TGTGCCAGCAGCTTACCAGGGGGAGCGGGGACCCAGTACTTC. Protein sequence: CASSLPGGAGTQYF. The chain recombines TRBV7-9 with TRBJ2-5; D perhaps matches TRBD1 (7 bases). There are 14 residues in the CDR3. The V end lost 2 bases, the J end lost 7 bases, and 14 bases lay between the germline ends. The germline gives CDR1 SEHNR, CDR2 FQNEAQ (reference sequence).

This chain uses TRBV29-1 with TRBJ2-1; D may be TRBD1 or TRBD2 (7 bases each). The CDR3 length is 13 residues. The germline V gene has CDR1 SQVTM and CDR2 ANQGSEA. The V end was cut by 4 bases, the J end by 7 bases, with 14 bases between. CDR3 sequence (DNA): TGCAGCGTTGTGACAGGGAGGGGAAATGAGCAGTTCTTC. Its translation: CSVVTGRGNEQFF.

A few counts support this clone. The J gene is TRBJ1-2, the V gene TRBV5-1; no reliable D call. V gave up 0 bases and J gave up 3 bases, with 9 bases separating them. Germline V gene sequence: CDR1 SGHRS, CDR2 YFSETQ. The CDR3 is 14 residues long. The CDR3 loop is CASSLGNSYYGYTF. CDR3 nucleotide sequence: TGCGCCAGCAGCTTGGGCAATTCTTACTATGGCTACACCTTC.

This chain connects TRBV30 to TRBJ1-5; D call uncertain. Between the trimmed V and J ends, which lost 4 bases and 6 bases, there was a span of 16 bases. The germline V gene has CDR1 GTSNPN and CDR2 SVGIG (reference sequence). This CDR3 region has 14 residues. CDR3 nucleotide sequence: TGTGCCTGGACCGGTCCCGGGGATCTTCAGCCCCAGCATTTT. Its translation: CAWTGPGDLQPQHF.